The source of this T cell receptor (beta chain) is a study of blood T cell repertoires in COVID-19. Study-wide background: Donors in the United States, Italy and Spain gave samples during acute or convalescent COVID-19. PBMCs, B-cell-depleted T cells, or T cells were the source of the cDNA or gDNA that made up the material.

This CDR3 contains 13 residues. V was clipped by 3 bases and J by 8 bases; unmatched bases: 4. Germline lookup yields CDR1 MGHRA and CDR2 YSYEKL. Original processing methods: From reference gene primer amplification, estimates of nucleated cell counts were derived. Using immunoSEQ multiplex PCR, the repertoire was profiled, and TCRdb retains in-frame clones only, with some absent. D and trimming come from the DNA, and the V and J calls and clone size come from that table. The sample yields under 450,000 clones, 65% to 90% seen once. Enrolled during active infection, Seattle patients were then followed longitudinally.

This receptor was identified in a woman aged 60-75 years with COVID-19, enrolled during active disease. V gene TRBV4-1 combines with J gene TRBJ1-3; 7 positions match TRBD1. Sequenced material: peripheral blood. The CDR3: CASSHTGADTIYF. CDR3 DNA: TGCGCCAGCAGCCACACAGGGGCGGACACCATATATTTT.